This T cell receptor (beta chain) was sequenced in a study of cytomegalovirus exposure and HLA in healthy donors (dated by TCRdb to the late 2010s). With respect to the entire study: In an earlier analysis of roughly 590 of the donors, 276 Gb of sequence data and 120 million or so unique TCR beta sequences from 150 million to 200 million T cells were reported. Both class I and class II loci were covered by HLA typing, at four-digit resolution. To decide whether each TCR beta V gene segment behaved as functional or pseudogenic, an earlier analysis of fewer than 750 of the donors relied on high-throughput TCR beta sequencing. Alongside the repertoire data, information on donor age, sex, ethnicity and CMV serostatus was compiled. In addition to the first cohort of approximately 670 subjects, a separate validation cohort of 100 to 150 different subjects was used. The study used immunosequencing to profile the T cell repertoires of several hundred subjects and linked those repertoires to cytomegalovirus serostatus. A later genetic analysis used genome-wide SNP genotypes for about 65% of the 666 donors, treating that subset as a discovery cohort. Every discovery cohort repertoire had been produced on one sequencing platform. An early release that covered about 640 HLA-typed donors contained approximately 300 gigabases of sequencing data and around 80 million unique TCR sequences. In a later analysis, previously published TCR beta repertoires from 550 to 700 donors were re-analyzed and high-resolution HLA genotyping was added so that TCR occurrence patterns could be studied. The number of typed donors differed by locus: about 629-630 for A, B, C, DRB1 and DQB1; about 520 for DQA1; approximately 610 for DPA1; and some 450 for DPB1. To predict cytomegalovirus infection status, the study brought together high-throughput TCR immunosequencing, statistical association of individual TCRs with disease status, and machine learning. Among about 400 genotyped donors of the cohort, an average of approximately 240,000 unique TCR beta nucleotide sequences was sequenced per donor, of which about 19% were non-productive. In the later analysis, no new phenotypic data were used to find candidate immune exposures; instead, reliance was placed on TCR beta sequences and their occurrence across donors. The study aimed to test whether signatures of past pathogen exposure could be identified by cataloging public T cell receptors. A few DR-DQ haplotypes were treated as single units for association and clustering because of strong linkage in the cohort. Among the approximately 430 genotyped donors, more than 70% belonged to the genetic ancestry cluster associated with self-reported Caucasian donors.

Study-level results and caveats: Seventeen rarely observed V segments, including chromosome 9 orphons, were excluded from the earlier analysis of approximately 500 of the donors because counts were too low. In an earlier analysis of fewer than 750 of the donors, most TCR beta V segments were observed in productive rearrangements about 87% or about 30% of the time, broadly matching IMGT annotations. According to a later analysis, TCR association rates differed among HLA loci, with DRB1 alleles showing the most associated TCRs and HLA-C alleles showing the fewest. A later genetic analysis associated a missense DCLRE1C variant with V-gene and J-gene trimming of TCR beta chains, and an independent cohort replicated the association. Most TCR sequences were observed very rarely across donors, whereas some public TCRs were present in many individuals. A group of highly shared sequence variants was considered likely to be a technical artifact of the sequencing pipeline. When HLA alleles, especially DR and DQ, strongly co-occurred, attributing TCR associations to individual alleles was difficult. Roughly uniform sequencing depth across donors was assumed in presence/absence analyses, although this assumption may not hold. The only immune exposure information available for the cohort was CMV serostatus. A few of the identified cytomegalovirus-associated TCR beta chains were confirmed in vitro to be specific for cytomegalovirus antigens. In a later analysis, most CMV-associated TCR beta chains were found to appear HLA-restricted, with HLA associations seemingly driven largely by CMV exposure. The study gave a list of 150 to 200 TCR beta chains associated with cytomegalovirus. According to the authors, the approach could potentially be generalized to other disease states and immunological phenotypes. Correlated functional status among segregating V segments might reflect linkage disequilibrium, but an unknown experimental factor could not be ruled out. Cytomegalovirus status was reported to be diagnosed by the classifier with high specificity and sensitivity in both the original and validation cohorts. Compared with equally common non-associated chains, HLA-associated TCR beta chains in a later analysis were more clonally expanded and had lower generation probabilities. A later genetic analysis reported fewer N-insertions in productive TCRs among donors in an Asian-associated ancestry cluster than the roughly 690-donor mean. In a later analysis, around 17,000 TCR beta sequences were associated with specific HLA alleles at a false discovery rate of 0.05. In a later analysis, several top co-occurrence clusters were reported to appear linked to parvovirus B19, influenza, CMV and Epstein-Barr virus. Because HLA typing was missing for some donors at each locus, association tests included only the typed subset. Only TCR beta chains were sequenced in this cohort, and the absence of alpha or paired-chain data limited detectable features. Some IMGT-functional V segments, including TRBV6-2 and TRBV6-3, could not be distinguished by the 87-base-pair reads and were therefore excluded. A further reported finding was that TCR beta sequences accurately predicted the HLA-A and HLA-B alleles for most subjects in the first cohort.

The library was made by the immunoSEQ multiplex PCR assay. For the multiplex PCR, a mixture combining 60 forward primers for TCR Vbeta segments and 13 reverse primers for TCR Jbeta segments was used. The CDR3 region of rearranged TCR beta genes was amplified from genomic DNA by a multiplex PCR assay. On the Illumina HiSeq System, the amplified TCR beta libraries were sequenced as 87-base-pair reads. As for the original processing: A later analysis tallied some 79 million unique TCR beta chains across the 550 to 850 repertoires, and approximately 9.9 million of those chains were shared by two or more donors. Raw reads were error-corrected and collapsed into unique sequences with a nearest-neighbor algorithm that merged closely related sequences to remove PCR and sequencing errors. To assign V, D and J gene segments, CDR3 sequences were aligned to IMGT reference sequences. For a sequence to be retained, a match of at least six nucleotides was required to both a V gene segment and a J gene segment. A rearrangement was called productive if the CDR3 had no stop codons and remained in frame with V and J, and every other rearrangement was called non-productive. Following IMGT convention, CDR3 was defined as the stretch from the second conserved V-encoded cysteine to the conserved J-encoded phenylalanine. In an earlier analysis of more than 550 of the donors, sequences lacking an unambiguous match to a single V gene segment were excluded. In an earlier analysis of 587 of the donors, a V segment was called functional when productive rearrangements were above 56.7%, and segregating when the standard deviation between donors exceeded 5%. A statistical classification framework was built to diagnose cytomegalovirus status from the catalog of TCR beta chain sequences. A later analysis assigned V and J genes by comparing TCR nucleotide sequences with IMGT/GENE-DB human TR gene sequences. The TCRdist pipeline was used in a later analysis to assign CDR3 sequences and most-parsimonious VDJ recombination scenarios. In a later analysis, each TCR beta chain was defined by its CDR3 amino acid sequence together with its V-gene family, and reads lacking a unique V-gene family were excluded. A later analysis removed several hundred highly shared, low-generation-probability nucleotide sequences to deal with suspected cross-contamination and a sequencing artifact. For each public chain, a later analysis derived a clonal expansion index from normalized ranks of inferred template counts within each repertoire. Generation probabilities in a later analysis came from a VDJ recombination model fitted to out-of-frame rearrangements, and those results were checked against IGoR. A later analysis scored TCR-TCR, TCR-HLA and TCR-CMV co-occurrence with hypergeometric tests, applying a repertoire-size bias correction to TCR pairs. To estimate false discovery rates, a later analysis permuted the HLA or CMV assignments 20 times. In a later analysis, co-occurring TCRs were grouped using DBSCAN, and TCRdist sequence similarity was added for clustering within HLA-allele-positive subsets. Repertoires with fewer than 30,000 or more than 120,000 public chains were left out of co-occurrence clustering, as were about 5 repertoires with anomalous nucleotide sharing. TCRdb's version of the immuneACCESS table is confined to in-frame rearrangements and falls short of the full clone set. An unresolved V gene accounts for under half of the shortfall where checked; the remainder is of unknown origin. For V, J and clone size, that table is used; D and trimming come from the DNA. This sample holds some 120,000 clones; roughly two thirds were observed only once. Of the sample, 1.5% to 2% is held by the ten largest clones.

CDR1 LNHDA and CDR2 SQIVND are derived from the germline V gene (reference sequence). The CDR3 spans 16 residues, from the cysteine through the phenylalanine. Here the CDR3 DNA is all that survives: 48 bases in frame from base 1. V loses 3 bases, J loses 3 bases, and the germline ends lie 17 bases apart. In total, approximately 700 healthy bone marrow donors made up the cohort. All cohort members were sampled while nominally healthy, although unrecorded immune exposures were likely present. The donor was CMV seropositive and belonged to the group of about 290 seropositive cohort members. Each donor provided a peripheral blood sample, and peripheral blood mononuclear cells were used for TCR beta sequencing. The Qiagen DNeasy Blood Extraction Kit was used to extract genomic DNA from the blood cell samples. As concerns this clone: Its antigen target is currently unknown. Base qualities are not provided; no much larger clone lies one nucleotide away.

This TCR was recovered from a man in his thirties or forties in good health and CMV-seropositive. Recombination joined TRBV19 with TRBJ1-1; 5 matching bases give a weak D call of TRBD1. The sequenced material came from PBMCs. The CDR3 region reads CASSMWARGKDTEAFF. The DNA sequence reads TGTGCCAGTAGTATGTGGGCACGGGGGAAGGACACTGAAGCTTTCTTT.